This T cell receptor beta chain was retrieved from a study of blood T cell repertoires in COVID-19. Repertoires were generated with immunoSEQ multiplex PCR, while TCRdb's copy carries only in-frame clones and drops some. The sample shows roughly 260,000 clones, roughly 88% of them seen only once. The sequence derives from a middle-aged woman who had recovered from COVID-19. The specimen sequenced was peripheral blood.

CDR3 bases: TGTGCCTGGAGTGTACAGGGGAACACTGAAGCTTTCTTT. Protein sequence: CAWSVQGNTEAFF. The rearrangement links TRBV30 to TRBJ1-1; TRBD1 might be the D (6 bases). This CDR3 spans 13 amino acids. With 0 bases removed from V and 1 base from J, the gap between germline ends came to 6 bases. CDR1 is GTSNPN, CDR2 SVGIG, per germline (reference sequence).